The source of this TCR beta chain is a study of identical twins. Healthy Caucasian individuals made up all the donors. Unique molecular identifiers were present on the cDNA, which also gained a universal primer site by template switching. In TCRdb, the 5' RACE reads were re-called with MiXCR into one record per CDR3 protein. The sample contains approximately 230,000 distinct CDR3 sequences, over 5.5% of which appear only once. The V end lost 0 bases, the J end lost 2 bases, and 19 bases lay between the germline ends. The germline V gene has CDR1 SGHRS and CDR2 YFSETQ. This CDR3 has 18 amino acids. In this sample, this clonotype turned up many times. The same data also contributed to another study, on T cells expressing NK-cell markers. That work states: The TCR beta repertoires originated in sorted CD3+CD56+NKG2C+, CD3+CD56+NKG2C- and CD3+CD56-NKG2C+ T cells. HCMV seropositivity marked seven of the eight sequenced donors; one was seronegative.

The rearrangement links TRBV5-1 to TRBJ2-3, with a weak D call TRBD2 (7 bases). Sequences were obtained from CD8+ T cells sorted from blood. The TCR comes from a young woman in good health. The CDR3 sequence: CASSLGPQGRGTTDTQYF. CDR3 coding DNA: TGCGCCAGCAGCTTGGGCCCCCAGGGGAGGGGAACCACAGATACGCAGTATTTT. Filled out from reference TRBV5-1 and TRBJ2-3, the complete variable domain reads KAGVTQTPRYLIKTRGQQVTLSCSPISGHRSVSWYQQTPGQGLQFLFEYFSETQRNKGNFPGRFSGRQFSNSRSEMNVSTLELGDSALYLCASSLGPQGRGTTDTQYFGPGTRLTVL.